This T cell receptor (beta chain) appears in the sequencing data of a study of sequential checkpoint blockade in melanoma. Germline V gene lookup returns CDR1 MNHNS and CDR2 SASEGT. J was trimmed by 7 bases and V by 4 bases; bases with no gene match: 6. The CDR3 is 13 amino acids. This clone is labeled medium-sized (0.01 to 0.1%). Profiled with immunoSEQ multiplex PCR; TCRdb holds only in-frame clones, not every one. The sample consists of 9,000 to 10,000 clones, 71% of them appearing once. Stated treatment: randomized to nivolumab then ipilimumab (arm A) or the reverse (arm B). From thawed PBMCs, live CD3+CD8+ cells negative for CD19 and CD56 were sorted.

This TCR was sampled from a human donor with melanoma. The chain joins TRBV6-1 to TRBJ1-2, with 7 bases lining up with TRBD1. The sequencing used CD8+ T cells sorted from blood (inferred from file names), collected from a patient given nivolumab and ipilimumab in sequence. CDR3 DNA: TGTGCCAGCAGTGGGGACTCAGGGGGTGGCTACACCTTC. This sequence encodes CASSGDSGGGYTF.